The entry below describes one T cell receptor (beta chain). Assay: immunoSEQ multiplex PCR; the TCRdb copy retains only in-frame clones and omits some. The table shows hundreds of thousands of clones, with 80% to 90% occurring only once. This record comes from a study of blood T cell repertoires in COVID-19. This TCR was sampled from a man in his fifties with acute or convalescent COVID-19. Input material: peripheral blood.

This CDR3 reads CASSLGTGFTEAFF. CDR3 nucleotides: TGCGCCAGCAGCTTGGGGACAGGGTTCACTGAAGCTTTCTTT. The V and J genes are TRBV5-1 and TRBJ1-1, with TRBD1 identical over 8 bases. This CDR3 has 14 amino acids. Germline CDR1 is SGHRS and CDR2 is YFSETQ. V was pared by 0 bases and J by 4 bases, with 2 bases of the junction left unmatched. Supplemented by reference TRBV5-1 and TRBJ1-1, the full variable domain reads KAGVTQTPRYLIKTRGQQVTLSCSPISGHRSVSWYQQTPGQGLQFLFEYFSETQRNKGNFPGRFSGRQFSNSRSEMNVSTLELGDSALYLCASSLGTGFTEAFFGQGTRLTVV.